This T cell receptor (beta chain) was sequenced during a study of blood T cell repertoires in COVID-19. The CDR3 consists of 17 residues. V was trimmed by 6 bases and J by 0 bases, leaving 14 bases between them. In germline, CDR1 is KGHDR, CDR2 SFDVKD. TCRdb keeps only in-frame clones here, not all; method: immunoSEQ multiplex PCR. The repertoire holds tens of thousands of clones, with over 70% as singletons. Sequenced material: peripheral blood. The receptor was derived from a human donor with active or convalescent COVID-19. The donor label of this sample is uncertain. The chain recombines TRBV24-1 with TRBJ2-6; the D gene is possibly TRBD1 (5 bases). The CDR3: CATSKSDTYSGANVLTF. The CDR3 DNA reads TGTGCCACCAGTAAGTCGGACACCTACTCTGGGGCCAACGTCCTGACTTTC.